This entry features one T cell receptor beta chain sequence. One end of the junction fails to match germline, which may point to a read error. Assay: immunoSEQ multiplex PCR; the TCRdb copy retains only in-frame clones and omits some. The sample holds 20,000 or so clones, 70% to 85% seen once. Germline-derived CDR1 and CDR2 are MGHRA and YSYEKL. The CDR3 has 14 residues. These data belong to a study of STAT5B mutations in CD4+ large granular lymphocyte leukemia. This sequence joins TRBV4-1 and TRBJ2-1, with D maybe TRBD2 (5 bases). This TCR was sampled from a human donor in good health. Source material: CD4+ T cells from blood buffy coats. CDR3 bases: TGCGCCAGCAGCCAAGATGGCGGGCCCCGAAATCCCCTCTTC. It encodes CASSQDGGPRNPLF.